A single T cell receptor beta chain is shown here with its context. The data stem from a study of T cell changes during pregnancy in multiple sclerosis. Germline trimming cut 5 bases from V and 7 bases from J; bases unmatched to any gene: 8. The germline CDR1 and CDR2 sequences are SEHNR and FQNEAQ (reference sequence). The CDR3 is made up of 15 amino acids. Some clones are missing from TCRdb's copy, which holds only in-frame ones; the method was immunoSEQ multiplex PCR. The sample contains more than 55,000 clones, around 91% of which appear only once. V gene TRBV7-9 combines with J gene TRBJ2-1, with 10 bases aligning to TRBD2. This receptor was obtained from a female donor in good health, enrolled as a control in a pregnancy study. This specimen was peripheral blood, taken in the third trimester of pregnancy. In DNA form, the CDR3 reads TGTGCCAGCAGCCCCATCGGACTAGCGGATAATGAGCAGTTCTTC. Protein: CASSPIGLADNEQFF.